These 10 T cell receptor beta chains share one sample of origin, sequenced in a study of blood T cell repertoires in COVID-19. The repertoire was sequenced with immunoSEQ multiplex PCR; TCRdb's copy has only in-frame clones and lacks some. The sample carries a few hundred thousand clones, roughly nine tenths recorded once. The specimen sequenced was PBMCs or T cells enriched from blood (not recorded which). These receptors were obtained from a human donor in a cohort exposed to, infected with or recovered from COVID-19 (not recorded which). The donor label of this sample is uncertain.

The J gene is TRBJ1-2, the V gene TRBV3-1 (or the pseudogene TRBV3-2), with 8 nucleotides matching TRBD1. There are 15 residues in the CDR3. Germline assignment: CDR1 LGHDT and CDR2 YNNKEL (reference sequence). Unmatched junction bases numbered 5, after V lost 3 bases and J lost 2 bases. CDR3 in DNA: TGTGCCAGCAGCCACAACAGGGGGTGGAACTATGGCTACACCTTC. It translates to CASSHNRGWNYGYTF.

This chain links TRBV7-8 with TRBJ1-4; D unresolved. Trimming stripped 0 bases from V and 13 bases from J, with 18 bases between. The CDR3 sequence is 15 residues long. Germline V lookup: CDR1 SGHVS, CDR2 FQNEAQ. CDR3 bases: TGTGCCAGCAGCTTAGCGGGGAGAAGGTCCGGTGGACTGTTTTTT. Translation: CASSLAGRRSGGLFF.

This clone showed up just once. The rearrangement joins TRBV7-6 to TRBJ2-1; 10 bases match TRBD1. In germline, CDR1 is SGHVS, CDR2 FNYEAQ. With V trimmed by 2 bases and J by 2 bases, 3 bases remained unmatched. The length of the CDR3 is 16 residues. In nucleotides, the CDR3 is TGTGCCAGCAGCTTAAGGACAGGGGGTCCCTACAATGAGCAGTTCTTC. It translates to CASSLRTGGPYNEQFF.

This clone has just one count. The rearrangement links TRBV9 to TRBJ2-3, with TRBD2 identical over 10 bases. The CDR3 runs 14 residues. Germline trimming cut 5 bases from V and 3 bases from J; bases unmatched to any gene: 3. CDR1 is SGDLS, CDR2 YYNGEE, per germline. The CDR3 DNA reads as TGTGCCAGCAGTTCTAGCGGGGGTACAGATACGCAGTATTTT. Amino acids: CASSSSGGTDTQYF.

In this sample, this clone turned up once. This chain links TRBV7-9 with TRBJ2-1, with TRBD1 as a possible D gene (5 bases). Deletions cut 3 bases from V and 8 bases from J, with 11 bases between. CDR3 length: 13 amino acids. The V gene's germline CDR1 is SEHNR and CDR2 FQNEAQ (reference sequence). The CDR3 loop is CASSFWQGYEQFF. The CDR3, as DNA: TGTGCCAGCAGCTTTTGGCAGGGTTATGAGCAGTTCTTC.

The chain has TRBV3-1 (or the pseudogene TRBV3-2) and TRBJ2-7; 7 nucleotides match TRBD2. After removal of 7 bases from V and 2 bases from J, the junction contained 8 bases not matched to a gene. Germline V gives CDR1 LGHDT, CDR2 YNNKEL (reference sequence). This CDR3 has 14 residues. The CDR3 nucleotides are TGTGCCAGCACCCCAGCGGGGTCCACCTACGAGCAGTACTTC. Amino acids: CASTPAGSTYEQYF.

The chain combines TRBV28 with TRBJ2-1; D remains unclear. The CDR3 loop spans 12 amino acids. The V end lost 7 bases, the J end lost 9 bases, and 13 bases lay between the germline ends. Germline assignment: CDR1 MDHEN and CDR2 SYDVKM. DNA of the CDR3: TGTGCCAGCACTAGGCCCCTTAGTGAGCAGTTCTTC. Protein: CASTRPLSEQFF.

The chain employs TRBV2 and TRBJ2-5, with 8 positions matching TRBD2. The CDR3 has 15 amino acids. Germline values: CDR1 SNHLY, CDR2 FYNNEI. V was clipped by 6 bases and J by 4 bases; unmatched bases: 10. CDR3 amino acids: CASSRFGGVGETQYF. CDR3 nucleotides: TGTGCCAGCAGCCGTTTCGGGGGGGTAGGAGAGACCCAGTACTTC.

The chain uses TRBV27 and TRBJ1-2; tentative D call: TRBD1 (5 bases). V lost 3 bases and J lost 6, with 11 bases in between. Per germline, CDR1 MNHEY and CDR2 SMNVEV (reference sequence). The CDR3 runs 13 residues. The CDR3: CASSFGRGDGYTF. CDR3 bases: TGTGCCAGCAGTTTCGGGAGAGGGGATGGCTACACCTTC.

The chain combines TRBV5-6 with TRBJ1-5; no clear D gene. With 0 bases removed from V and 9 bases from J, the gap between germline ends came to 10 bases. CDR1 is SGHDT and CDR2 is YYEEEE in the germline V gene. This CDR3 region has 13 residues. In nucleotides, the CDR3 is TGTGCCAGCAGCTTGGGGAGGTTGGGGCCCCAGCATTTT. Amino acid sequence: CASSLGRLGPQHF.